This TCR beta chain stems from a study of cytomegalovirus exposure and HLA in healthy donors. Study results and limitations: Most observed TCR sequences were rare, whereas some public TCRs were detected in many donors. The CMV antigen specificity of a few CMV-associated chains was confirmed through in vitro analysis.

CDR1 and CDR2 (germline): SNHLY, FYNNEI. This CDR3 contains 15 residues. With 8 bases removed from V and 1 base from J, the gap between germline ends came to 15 bases. Concerning this clone: What it binds is not known.

The PCR ran on 60 Vbeta and 13 Jbeta primers. Libraries were prepared by immunoSEQ multiplex PCR; TCRdb keeps only in-frame clonotypes and omits some of them. This table holds 200,000 or so clones, roughly 80% found once. The clonotype comes from a man aged 35-49 years in good health and CMV-seronegative. This chain joins TRBV2 and TRBJ1-5; TRBD1 might be the D (5 bases). Sequencing was performed on PBMCs. The CDR3 DNA is TGTGCCAGCTCGGCGGGGGTAAGCAGCAATCAGCCCCAGCATTTT. It is translated as CASSAGVSSNQPQHF.